This T cell receptor (beta chain) was profiled in a study of blood T cell repertoires in COVID-19. Data came from immunoSEQ multiplex PCR; TCRdb stores just in-frame clones and leaves some out. The sample has 400,000 to 450,000 clones; 88% are singletons. The receptor's source is a woman between 45 and 60 years old with COVID-19, enrolled during active disease. Sequencing was carried out using peripheral blood.

The CDR3 reads CASSPKGRAYYEQYF. The CDR3 nucleotides are TGTGCCAGCAGCCCGAAAGGCAGGGCTTACTACGAGCAGTACTTC. The chain couples TRBV5-6 to TRBJ2-7; perhaps TRBD1 as D (5 bases). The V and J ends lost 4 bases and 3 bases respectively, with 17 bases between them. The CDR3 covers 15 residues. Germline V gene data show CDR1 as SGHDT and CDR2 as YYEEEE.